Detailed here is one TCR beta chain. What it recognizes is unknown. The data belong to a study of shared clonotypes between healthy human individuals. As defined, naive CD8 cells were CD45RO-negative and positively selected for CCR7, with terminally differentiated effector memory CD45RA+ cells excluded. This was a deep-level run. Clones were read by immunoSEQ multiplex PCR, and TCRdb kept only the in-frame ones, dropping some. The table records fewer than 1 million clones, approximately 97% of them present only once. General study findings and limits: For sorted subsets, rarefaction showed incomplete sequencing despite large depth. Four donors held approximately 5% of naive CD4 clonotypes in common.

CDR1 SGHRS and CDR2 YFSETQ come from the germline V gene. The V and J ends lost 0 bases and 4 bases respectively, with 10 bases between them. CDR3 length: 15 amino acids. This TCR was sampled from a man aged 25 to 40 in good health. V gene TRBV5-1 combines with J gene TRBJ2-2; TRBD2 is a possible D gene (7 bases). Sample: naive CD8+ T cells sorted from blood. The CDR3 loop is CASSLAGGRTGELFF. The CDR3 DNA sequence: TGCGCCAGCAGCTTGGCGGGGGGCCGCACCGGGGAGCTGTTTTTT.